This paragraph reports one T cell receptor beta chain. Antigen unknown. This sample is drawn from a study of shared clonotypes between healthy human individuals. Naive CD8 cells lacked CD45RO and underwent positive selection for CCR7, leaving out terminally differentiated effector memory CD45RA+ cells. Study observations and caveats: Naive subsets generally had larger estimated richness than memory subsets. Inspection by rarefaction showed sorted-subset sequencing to be incomplete despite large depth.

Only in-frame clones appear in the TCRdb table, and some are missing; sequencing was by immunoSEQ multiplex PCR. This sample has roughly 770,000 clones, with 90% to 97% found just once. Germline V gene lookup returns CDR1 SGHRS and CDR2 YFSETQ. The CDR3 runs 14 residues. J was trimmed by 4 bases and V by 4 bases; bases with no gene match: 6. Sequenced: naive CD8+ T cells sorted from blood. The chain links TRBV5-1 to TRBJ2-5, with TRBD1 identical over 8 bases. The TCR sequence derives from a man aged 30-40 years in good health. CDR3 sequence: CASSDSGQGETQYF. CDR3 in DNA: TGCGCCAGCAGCGATTCTGGACAGGGAGAGACCCAGTACTTC.